The 25 T cell receptor beta chains listed next were all sequenced from one sample in a study of blood T cells in healthy people across ages (dated by TCRdb to the mid-2010s). Libraries were made using 5' RACE. Instrument on record: Illumina HiSeq 2500. The second PCR ran for about 7 to 11 cycles and used a J-beta primer mix along with a sample-barcoded 5' primer. Starting from the raw public reads, TCRdb applied fastp trimming at Q25, assembled clones with MiXCR and retained in-frame beta chains. Identical CDR3 proteins give one entry, which carries the most common genes and DNA. Across this sample there are over a million distinct CDR3 sequences, with approximately 26% seen only once. Together, the top ten hold 0.75% of the sample. This sample also appeared in a second study, on T cells of mothers and their children.

The sequencing input was blood. All receptors derive from a girl aged 2 to 9 in good health.

This sequence joins TRBV6-1 and TRBJ2-1; 11 nucleotides align to TRBD1. Germline CDR1 MNHNS, CDR2 SASEGT. The CDR3 covers 14 residues. V shed 7 bases and J 7 bases; nucleotides not matched to a gene: 6. CDR3 loop: CASTMGQGGNEQFF. The DNA of the CDR3 is TGTGCCAGCACGATGGGACAGGGGGGGAATGAGCAGTTCTTC.

The chain recombines TRBV5-1 with TRBJ2-1; D not certain. Germline V gives CDR1 SGHRS, CDR2 YFSETQ. The CDR3 loop spans 16 amino acids. The V gene lost 4 bases and the J gene lost 4 bases, with 18 bases spanning the gap. The CDR3 is CASSPLDGGLYNEQFF. The CDR3 DNA sequence: TGCGCCAGCAGCCCTTTAGACGGCGGCTTATACAATGAGCAGTTCTTC. The full variable domain, in which reference TRBV5-1 and TRBJ2-1 provide the parts outside the CDR3, is KAGVTQTPRYLIKTRGQQVTLSCSPISGHRSVSWYQQTPGQGLQFLFEYFSETQRNKGNFPGRFSGRQFSNSRSEMNVSTLELGDSALYLCASSPLDGGLYNEQFFGPGTRLTVL.

The V gene is TRBV25-1, the J gene TRBJ2-1, with D unclear. The CDR3 contains 16 residues. The germline V gene has CDR1 MGHDK and CDR2 SYGVNS. V lost 5 bases and J 0 bases, leaving 14 bases between the germline ends. The CDR3 sequence: CASSPLGRSSYNEQFF. The CDR3 bases are TGTGCCAGCAGTCCCCTAGGCCGCAGCTCCTACAATGAGCAGTTCTTC.

The chain recombines TRBV5-1 with TRBJ2-1, with 9 bases that match TRBD2. CDR3 length: 16 amino acids. Germline-derived CDR1 and CDR2 are SGHRS and YFSETQ. V dropped 4 bases and J dropped 4; count of bases not matched to a gene: 9. The CDR3 spells CASSGELAGEYNEQFF. For the CDR3, the DNA is TGCGCCAGCAGCGGGGAACTAGCGGGTGAATACAATGAGCAGTTCTTC. Based on the CDR3 plus reference TRBV5-1 and TRBJ2-1, the full variable domain is KAGVTQTPRYLIKTRGQQVTLSCSPISGHRSVSWYQQTPGQGLQFLFEYFSETQRNKGNFPGRFSGRQFSNSRSEMNVSTLELGDSALYLCASSGELAGEYNEQFFGPGTRLTVL.

This clonotype has only a few counts. The V gene is TRBV6-1, the J gene TRBJ1-1, with D tentatively TRBD1 (5 bases). Trimming removed 4 bases at V and 1 base at J, with 10 bases between. Germline lookup yields CDR1 MNHNS and CDR2 SASEGT. This CDR3 has 14 amino acids. CDR3 residues: CASSAVTGNTEAFF. In nucleotides, the CDR3 is TGTGCCAGCAGTGCCGTAACAGGGAACACTGAAGCTTTCTTT.

For the CDR3, the DNA is TGTGCCAGCAGTTCGCGGACAGCTTTAAGCCAAGAGACCCAGTACTTC. This codes for CASSSRTALSQETQYF. This chain joins TRBV6-2 or TRBV6-3 and TRBJ2-5, with D possibly being TRBD1 (6 bases). Germline values: CDR1 MNHEY, CDR2 SVGEGT. Trimming pared 4 bases from V and 1 base from J, leaving 16 bases between. This CDR3 has 16 residues.

The chain recombines TRBV9 with TRBJ2-5, with a tentative D call TRBD2 (5 bases). The J call is in doubt because the DNA end fits TRBJ2-1 better. The germline CDR1 and CDR2 sequences are SGDLS and YYNGEE. CDR3 length equals 12 residues. The CDR3 DNA reads as TGTGCCAGCAGCGTATCGTCGGGAGAGCAGTTCTTC. Protein: CASSVSSGEQFF.

V and J are TRBV20-1 and TRBJ2-5; 9 nucleotides match TRBD1. V lost 6 bases and J lost 5; bases outside the gene matches: 13. The germline V gene has CDR1 DFQATT and CDR2 SNEGSKA (reference sequence). This CDR3 contains 15 residues. The CDR3 bases are TGCAGTGCCGCGGGAAGGACAGGGGATACGGAGACCCAGTACTTC. It codes for CSAAGRTGDTETQYF.

The chain joins TRBV11-2 to TRBJ2-1, with no clear D. The germline gives CDR1 SGHAT, CDR2 FQNNGV. V dropped 7 bases and J dropped 4 bases, with 17 bases sitting between them. The CDR3 loop spans 15 amino acids. CDR3 in DNA: TGTGCCAGCAACTCCTTACCACTTTTTTACAATGAGCAGTTCTTC. Translating gives CASNSLPLFYNEQFF.

This chain connects TRBV4-2 to TRBJ2-2, with 10 bases aligning to TRBD2. There are 18 residues in the CDR3. Per germline, CDR1 LGHNA and CDR2 YNFKEQ. The J segment lost 5 bases and the V segment lost 0 bases, leaving 9 bases of the junction unmatched. The CDR3 sequence: CASSQEGSSGGGTGELFF. CDR3 DNA: TGTGCCAGCAGCCAAGAAGGTTCTAGCGGGGGCGGGACCGGGGAGCTGTTTTTT.

This chain connects TRBV3-1 to TRBJ2-1; the match to TRBD1 covers 7 bases. Germline V gives CDR1 LGHDT, CDR2 YNNKEL (reference sequence). The CDR3 has 15 amino acids. J lost 7 bases, V lost 2 bases, and 8 bases had no gene match. DNA of the CDR3: TGTGCCAGCAGCCAAAGGGGGCTGGGAAGGAATGAGCAGTTCTTC. This translates into CASSQRGLGRNEQFF.

This chain joins TRBV7-3 and TRBJ1-1, with D perhaps TRBD1 (5 bases). Per germline, CDR1 SGHTA and CDR2 FQGTGA. The CDR3 runs to 13 residues. Trimming pared 4 bases from V and 5 bases from J, leaving 11 bases between. For the CDR3, the DNA is TGTGCCAGCAGCTGGGGCGTCAGAACTGAAGCTTTCTTT. Protein sequence: CASSWGVRTEAFF. The full variable domain, with the rest looked up from reference TRBV7-3 and TRBJ1-1, is GAGVSQTPSNKVTEKGKYVELRCDPISGHTALYWYRQSLGQGPEFLIYFQGTGAADDSGLPNDRFFAVRPEGSVSTLKIQRTERGDSAVYLCASSWGVRTEAFFGQGTRLTVV.

This CDR3 reads CASKSGPYEQYF. CDR3 nucleotide sequence: TGTGCCTCGAAGAGCGGGCCCTACGAGCAGTACTTC. The chain has TRBV19 and TRBJ2-7, with TRBD2 as a possible D gene (6 bases). The CDR3 loop spans 12 amino acids. The germline V and J ends were trimmed by 11 bases and 2 bases, with 13 bases remaining between them. Per germline, CDR1 LNHDA and CDR2 SQIVND (reference sequence).

V usage is TRBV28 and J usage is TRBJ2-1; D unclear. Germline CDR1 MDHEN, CDR2 SYDVKM. V was clipped by 3 bases and J by 8 bases, with 17 bases between them. This CDR3 has 15 amino acids. The CDR3 DNA follows: TGTGCCAGCAGTTTTGACCAGCGCCTCTCATATGAGCAGTTCTTC. The encoded protein is CASSFDQRLSYEQFF.

The J gene is TRBJ2-5, the V gene TRBV12-3 or TRBV12-4; D call uncertain. The J call may be in error: the DNA end matches TRBJ2-1 better. The length of the CDR3 is 12 residues. In DNA form, the CDR3 reads TGTGCCAGCAGTGCCCTGGAGAATGAGCAGTTCTTC. This codes for CASSALENEQFF.

V is TRBV12-3 or TRBV12-4 and J is TRBJ2-5, with D unclear. With the DNA end fitting TRBJ2-7 better, the J assignment may be wrong. The CDR3 has 14 residues. The CDR3 spells CASSLMLGSYEQYF. CDR3 in DNA: TGTGCCAGCAGCCTGATGTTGGGCTCCTACGAGCAGTACTTC.

This clonotype was recorded many times. The chain uses TRBV7-9 and TRBJ1-1, with D hard to call. Germline-derived CDR1 and CDR2 are SEHNR and FQNEAQ (reference sequence). V lost 4 bases and J 1 base, leaving 7 bases between the germline ends. The CDR3 consists of 13 residues. In DNA, the CDR3 is TGTGCCAGCAGCTCAGGTGGGAACACTGAAGCTTTCTTT. This codes for CASSSGGNTEAFF. The complete variable domain, with remaining parts taken from reference TRBV7-9 and TRBJ1-1, reads DTGVSQNPRHKITKRGQNVTFRCDPISEHNRLYWYRQTLGQGPEFLTYFQNEAQLEKSRLLSDRFSAERPKGSFSTLEIQRTEQGDSAMYLCASSSGGNTEAFFGQGTRLTVV.

A word on this clonotype: A junction end diverges from the germline sequence, so it may reflect a read error. This chain links TRBV9 with TRBJ2-2; maybe TRBD2 (5 bases). The CDR3 loop spans 11 amino acids. The germline gives CDR1 SGDLS, CDR2 YYNGEE. The CDR3, as DNA: TGTGCCAGCAGCTTGGACGGGGAGCCGTTTTTT. It codes for CASSLDGEPFF.

CDR3: CASSYHFTGELFF. In DNA, the CDR3 is TGTGCCAGCAGTTACCATTTCACCGGGGAGCTGTTTTTT. The genes are TRBV6-2 or TRBV6-3 and TRBJ2-2, with unresolved D. The CDR3 runs 13 residues. V was pared by 2 bases and J by 4 bases, with 5 bases between. The germline CDR1 and CDR2 sequences are MNHEY and SVGEGT.

The chain joins TRBV4-1 to TRBJ1-2; D remains ambiguous. CDR1 MGHRA and CDR2 YSYEKL come from the germline V gene. Deletions cut 1 base from V and 7 bases from J, with 4 bases between. This CDR3 has 11 residues. The CDR3 DNA is TGCGCCAGCAGCCAAGCGGGTGGCTACACCTTC. Its translation is CASSQAGGYTF.

For this clonotype: The junction does not match germline at one end; this may be a read error. J is TRBJ1-1 and V is TRBV20-1, with 7 bases lining up with TRBD1. There are 13 residues in the CDR3. CDR1 and CDR2 (germline): DFQATT, SNEGSKA (reference sequence). The chain's CDR3 is CSARSSTGTEPFF. The DNA of the CDR3 is TGCAGTGCTAGATCCTCGACAGGGACTGAACCTTTCTTT.

This clonotype was counted ten times or more. The chain is built from TRBV18 and TRBJ1-2, with D perhaps matching TRBD1 (5 bases). V gave up 2 bases and J gave up 0 bases, with 7 bases separating them. Germline V gene lookup returns CDR1 KGHSH and CDR2 LQKENI. The CDR3 spans 14 residues. CDR3 sequence: CASSPGTANYGYTF. The CDR3 bases are TGTGCCAGCTCACCAGGGACGGCTAACTATGGCTACACCTTC.

V gene TRBV20-1 combines with J gene TRBJ2-1, with TRBD1 as a possible D gene (5 bases). V lost 1 base, J lost 5 bases, and 15 bases lay in between. The CDR3 spans 15 residues. Germline V gives CDR1 DFQATT, CDR2 SNEGSKA (reference sequence). CDR3 nucleotide sequence: TGCAGTGCTAGAGGAGGATTTGGGGCAGACAATGAGCAGTTCTTC. Protein: CSARGGFGADNEQFF.

This chain joins TRBV6-5 and TRBJ2-7; weak D call: TRBD1 (6 bases). CDR3 size: 14 residues. Per germline, CDR1 MNHEY and CDR2 SVGAGI. Trimming took off 2 bases at V and 12 bases at J, with 20 bases between the two ends. CDR3 DNA sequence: TGTGCCAGCAGTTACGGCTTGCAGACAGGCTTTGCGTACTTC. This encodes CASSYGLQTGFAYF.

The genes are TRBV20-1 and TRBJ2-3, with a weak D call TRBD2 (6 bases). Trimming cost V 3 bases and J 5 bases, with 12 bases left between them. Germline CDR1 DFQATT, CDR2 SNEGSKA (reference sequence). The CDR3 is made up of 13 amino acids. The CDR3 DNA follows: TGCAGTGCTAGGGGCGGGGTCTTAGATACGCAGTATTTT. Residues: CSARGGVLDTQYF.